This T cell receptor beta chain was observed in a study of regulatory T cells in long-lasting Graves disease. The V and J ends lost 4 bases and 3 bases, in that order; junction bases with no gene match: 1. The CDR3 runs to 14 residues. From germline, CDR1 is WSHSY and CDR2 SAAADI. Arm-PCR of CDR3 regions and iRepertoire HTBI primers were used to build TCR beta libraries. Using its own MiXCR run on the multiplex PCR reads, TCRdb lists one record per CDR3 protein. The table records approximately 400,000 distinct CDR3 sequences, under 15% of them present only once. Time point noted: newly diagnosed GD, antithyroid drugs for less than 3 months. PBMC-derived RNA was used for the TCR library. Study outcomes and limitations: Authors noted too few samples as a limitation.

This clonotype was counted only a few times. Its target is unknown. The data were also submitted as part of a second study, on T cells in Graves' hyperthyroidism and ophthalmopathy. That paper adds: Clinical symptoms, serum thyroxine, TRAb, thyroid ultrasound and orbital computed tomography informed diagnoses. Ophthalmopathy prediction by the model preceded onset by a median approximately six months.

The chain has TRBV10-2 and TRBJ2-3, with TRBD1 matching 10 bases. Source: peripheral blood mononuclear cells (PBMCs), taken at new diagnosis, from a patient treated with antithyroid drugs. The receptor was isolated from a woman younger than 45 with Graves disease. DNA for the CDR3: TGCGCCAGCAGTGGACAGGGGGCAACAGATACGCAGTATTTT. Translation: CASSGQGATDTQYF.